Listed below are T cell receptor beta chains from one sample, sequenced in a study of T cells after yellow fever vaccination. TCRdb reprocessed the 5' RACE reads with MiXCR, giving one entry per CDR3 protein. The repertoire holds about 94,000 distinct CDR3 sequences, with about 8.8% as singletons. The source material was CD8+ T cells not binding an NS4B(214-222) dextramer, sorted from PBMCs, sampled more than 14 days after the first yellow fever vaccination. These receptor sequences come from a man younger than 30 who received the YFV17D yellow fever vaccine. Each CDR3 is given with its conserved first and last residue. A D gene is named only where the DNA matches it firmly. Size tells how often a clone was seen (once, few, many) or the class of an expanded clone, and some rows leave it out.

cdr3_nt: TGTGCCAGCAGCTTAGGGCAGGGGGCATCCGGGGAGCTGTTTTTT; cdr3_aa: CASSLGQGASGELFF; v_call: TRBV11-2; clone_size: .; cdr3_length: 15; d_call: TRBD1; j_call: TRBJ2-2
cdr3_nt: TGCAGTGCCCACGGGACGGACCCTGGAAACACCATATATTTT; cdr3_aa: CSAHGTDPGNTIYF; v_call: TRBV20-1; clone_size: .; cdr3_length: 14; d_call: .; j_call: TRBJ1-3
cdr3_nt: TGTGCCAGCAGCCTATGGGGCCAGCGGGGGGGGTCGGCCTACGAGCAGTACTTC; cdr3_aa: CASSLWGQRGGSAYEQYF; v_call: TRBV11-2; clone_size: .; cdr3_length: 18; d_call: TRBD2; j_call: TRBJ2-7
cdr3_nt: TGTGCCAGCAGCTCCGAAGCACGGGGTGGTTCGGCCAAAAACATTCAGTACTTC; cdr3_aa: CASSSEARGGSAKNIQYF; v_call: TRBV13; clone_size: .; cdr3_length: 18; d_call: .; j_call: TRBJ2-4
cdr3_nt: TGTGCCAGCAGTTACCTCGGCGCCGGCATAGATGAGCAGTTCTTC; cdr3_aa: CASSYLGAGIDEQFF; v_call: TRBV6-5; clone_size: many; cdr3_length: 15; d_call: .; j_call: TRBJ2-1
cdr3_nt: TGTGCCAGCAGCTTAGTGACTAGCGGGGCCTACAATGAGCAGTTCTTC; cdr3_aa: CASSLVTSGAYNEQFF; v_call: TRBV11-3; clone_size: .; cdr3_length: 16; d_call: TRBD2; j_call: TRBJ2-1
cdr3_nt: TGCGCCAGCAGCCATGGCAGTCACCCTGGATATGAGCAGTTCTTC; cdr3_aa: CASSHGSHPGYEQFF; v_call: TRBV4-3; clone_size: .; cdr3_length: 15; d_call: .; j_call: TRBJ2-1
cdr3_nt: TGCGCCAGCAGCGGTCCTAACAATGAGCAGTTCTTC; cdr3_aa: CASSGPNNEQFF; v_call: TRBV4-1; clone_size: many; cdr3_length: 12; d_call: .; j_call: TRBJ2-1
cdr3_nt: TGTGCCAGCAGCCCCGGGGGACTCTGCAATGAGCAGTTCTTC; cdr3_aa: CASSPGGLCNEQFF; v_call: TRBV4-1; clone_size: .; cdr3_length: 14; d_call: .; j_call: TRBJ2-1
cdr3_nt: TGCGCCAGCAGGCCCCTAAACCGGGACACATCCTTTTTCTACAATGAGCAGTTCTTC; cdr3_aa: CASRPLNRDTSFFYNEQFF; v_call: TRBV5-1; clone_size: many; cdr3_length: 19; d_call: .; j_call: TRBJ2-1
cdr3_nt: TGCGCCAGCAGCCAAGAAGGGACAGGGGGCCTCGGGGAGCTGTTTTTT; cdr3_aa: CASSQEGTGGLGELFF; v_call: TRBV4-1; clone_size: few; cdr3_length: 16; d_call: TRBD1; j_call: TRBJ2-2
cdr3_nt: TGTGCCAGCAGCTTTGCCGGGGGCGGGGCAGATACGCAGTATTTT; cdr3_aa: CASSFAGGGADTQYF; v_call: TRBV5-4; clone_size: few; cdr3_length: 15; d_call: .; j_call: TRBJ2-3
cdr3_nt: TGCGCCAGCAGCCAAGAAGGAGTCTACTATGGCTACACCTTC; cdr3_aa: CASSQEGVYYGYTF; v_call: TRBV4-1; clone_size: few; cdr3_length: 14; d_call: .; j_call: TRBJ1-2
cdr3_nt: TGTGCCACGGCGGGGAGGGCCGATGAGCAGTTCTTC; cdr3_aa: CATAGRADEQFF; v_call: TRBV6-2/TRBV6-3; clone_size: .; cdr3_length: 12; d_call: TRBD2; j_call: TRBJ2-1
cdr3_nt: TGTGCCAGCAGCTTAGGGACTACCCGTGGGTGGAACATTCAGTACTTC; cdr3_aa: CASSLGTTRGWNIQYF; v_call: TRBV7-9; clone_size: few; cdr3_length: 16; d_call: .; j_call: TRBJ2-4
cdr3_nt: TGTGCCAGCAGTTTGGCGGGGAGCTATGAGCAGTTCTTC; cdr3_aa: CASSLAGSYEQFF; v_call: TRBV27; clone_size: few; cdr3_length: 13; d_call: .; j_call: TRBJ2-1
cdr3_nt: TGCAGCGTTGCGGGACAGACCTACAATGAGCAGTTCTTC; cdr3_aa: CSVAGQTYNEQFF; v_call: TRBV29-1; clone_size: .; cdr3_length: 13; d_call: TRBD1; j_call: TRBJ2-1
cdr3_nt: TGCAGCGTTGATGGGACTAGCGGGAGCTCCTACAATGAGCAGTTCTTC; cdr3_aa: CSVDGTSGSSYNEQFF; v_call: TRBV29-1; clone_size: few; cdr3_length: 16; d_call: TRBD2; j_call: TRBJ2-1
cdr3_nt: TGCGCCAGCAGCTCGGGTCTGAGTTTGGGGTATGGCTACACCTTC; cdr3_aa: CASSSGLSLGYGYTF; v_call: TRBV5-1; clone_size: .; cdr3_length: 15; d_call: .; j_call: TRBJ1-2
cdr3_nt: TGTGCCAGCAGTTTATGGCAGACGGGCACAGATACGCAGTATTTT; cdr3_aa: CASSLWQTGTDTQYF; v_call: TRBV27; clone_size: few; cdr3_length: 15; d_call: .; j_call: TRBJ2-3
cdr3_nt: TGTGCCAGCAGTTTTTCCCCCGGGGAGCTGTTTTTT; cdr3_aa: CASSFSPGELFF; v_call: TRBV12-3/TRBV12-4; clone_size: many; cdr3_length: 12; d_call: .; j_call: TRBJ2-2
cdr3_nt: TGTGCCAGCAGCCCGAACAGCGAGGATGAAAAACTGTTTTTT; cdr3_aa: CASSPNSEDEKLFF; v_call: TRBV7-6; clone_size: few; cdr3_length: 14; d_call: .; j_call: TRBJ1-4
cdr3_nt: TGTGCCAGCAGCTTAGACGCCTCGGGGGACACTGAAGCTTTCTTT; cdr3_aa: CASSLDASGDTEAFF; v_call: TRBV7-6; clone_size: few; cdr3_length: 15; d_call: .; j_call: TRBJ1-1
cdr3_nt: TGTGCCACCAGCAGAGATCGGGAGGGGTACCGTGGCTACACCTTC; cdr3_aa: CATSRDREGYRGYTF; v_call: TRBV15; clone_size: few; cdr3_length: 15; d_call: .; j_call: TRBJ1-2
cdr3_nt: TGTGCCAGCAGTTGGGCAGGGGGCCTCTATGGCTACACCTTC; cdr3_aa: CASSWAGGLYGYTF; v_call: TRBV27; clone_size: .; cdr3_length: 14; d_call: TRBD1; j_call: TRBJ1-2
cdr3_nt: TGTGCCAGCAGTTACAGGTTTAACTATGGCTACACCTTC; cdr3_aa: CASSYRFNYGYTF; v_call: TRBV6-5; clone_size: few; cdr3_length: 13; d_call: .; j_call: TRBJ1-2
cdr3_nt: TGTGCCAGCAGTTACTATACCCCGCGAGCGGGGGGGGACAATGAGCAGTTCTTC; cdr3_aa: CASSYYTPRAGGDNEQFF; v_call: TRBV6-5; clone_size: many; cdr3_length: 18; d_call: TRBD2; j_call: TRBJ2-1
cdr3_nt: TGTGCCTGGAACCAGGGAACGAACACCGGGGAGCTGTTTTTT; cdr3_aa: CAWNQGTNTGELFF; v_call: TRBV30; clone_size: .; cdr3_length: 14; d_call: .; j_call: TRBJ2-2
cdr3_nt: TGTGCCACCAGCAGAGGTCAGCGGGGGGCGGGAGATACGCAGTATTTT; cdr3_aa: CATSRGQRGAGDTQYF; v_call: TRBV15; clone_size: few; cdr3_length: 16; d_call: TRBD2; j_call: TRBJ2-3
cdr3_nt: TGTGCCAGCAGTTTAGCGGCCCTGAACACTGAAGCTTTCTTT; cdr3_aa: CASSLAALNTEAFF; v_call: TRBV12-3/TRBV12-4; clone_size: few; cdr3_length: 14; d_call: .; j_call: TRBJ1-1
cdr3_nt: TGTGCCATCAGGGACGTAGGCGGGGGGCTCGGAGAGACCCAGTACTTC; cdr3_aa: CAIRDVGGGLGETQYF; v_call: TRBV10-3; clone_size: many; cdr3_length: 16; d_call: TRBD2; j_call: TRBJ2-5
cdr3_nt: TGTGCTAGTGGTTCCGGGACTAGCGGGGGCACAGATACGCAGTATTTT; cdr3_aa: CASGSGTSGGTDTQYF; v_call: TRBV12-5; clone_size: few; cdr3_length: 16; d_call: TRBD2; j_call: TRBJ2-3
cdr3_nt: TGCGCCAGCAGCCAATGGACGAACACTGAAGCTTTCTTT; cdr3_aa: CASSQWTNTEAFF; v_call: TRBV4-3; clone_size: .; cdr3_length: 13; d_call: .; j_call: TRBJ1-1
cdr3_nt: TGTGCCAGCAGCCCTACAATAGGGTTAGGTGAGCAGTTCTTC; cdr3_aa: CASSPTIGLGEQFF; v_call: TRBV7-2; clone_size: .; cdr3_length: 14; d_call: .; j_call: TRBJ2-1
cdr3_nt: TGTGCCAGTATGACAGGGGTTGACACTGAAGCTTTCTTT; cdr3_aa: CASMTGVDTEAFF; v_call: TRBV19; clone_size: few; cdr3_length: 13; d_call: TRBD1; j_call: TRBJ1-1
cdr3_nt: TGTGCCAGCAGCTTCCGGACTAGCGGGGGTGGGGAGCAGTACTTC; cdr3_aa: CASSFRTSGGGEQYF; v_call: TRBV7-2; clone_size: .; cdr3_length: 15; d_call: TRBD2; j_call: TRBJ2-7
cdr3_nt: TGTGCCAGCAGTTTTAGCGGGGACTCCAAAGAGACCCAGTACTTC; cdr3_aa: CASSFSGDSKETQYF; v_call: TRBV12-3/TRBV12-4; clone_size: many; cdr3_length: 15; d_call: TRBD2; j_call: TRBJ2-5
cdr3_nt: TGCGCCAGCAGCCAAGAAGGCGTCGGTGGGGCCGGGGAGCTGTTTTTT; cdr3_aa: CASSQEGVGGAGELFF; v_call: TRBV4-3; clone_size: many; cdr3_length: 16; d_call: .; j_call: TRBJ2-2
cdr3_nt: TGTGCCAGCAGCTTAACCGGCAGCACAGATACGCAGTATTTT; cdr3_aa: CASSLTGSTDTQYF; v_call: TRBV7-6; clone_size: few; cdr3_length: 14; d_call: .; j_call: TRBJ2-3
cdr3_nt: TGTGCCAGCAGCCTACTAGCGGGGGGGCCAAATGAGCAGTTCTTC; cdr3_aa: CASSLLAGGPNEQFF; v_call: TRBV13; clone_size: .; cdr3_length: 15; d_call: TRBD2; j_call: TRBJ2-1
cdr3_nt: TGTGCCAGCAGCTACCCCCGGACAGGCATCTACGAGCAGTACTTC; cdr3_aa: CASSYPRTGIYEQYF; v_call: TRBV11-2; clone_size: .; cdr3_length: 15; d_call: TRBD1; j_call: TRBJ2-7
cdr3_nt: TGTGCCAGCACCCCTCCAGAGGAACTAGCCAAAAACATTCAGTACTTC; cdr3_aa: CASTPPEELAKNIQYF; v_call: TRBV7-9; clone_size: medium-sized; cdr3_length: 16; d_call: .; j_call: TRBJ2-4
cdr3_nt: TGTGCCAGCAGTGACTCGAAAGGGACAGATACGCAGTATTTT; cdr3_aa: CASSDSKGTDTQYF; v_call: TRBV6-4; clone_size: many; cdr3_length: 14; d_call: .; j_call: TRBJ2-3
cdr3_nt: TGCGCCAGCAGCTTTTTCCCCCCCTCCGATTGGGCGGGTGGCTACACCTTC; cdr3_aa: CASSFFPPSDWAGGYTF; v_call: TRBV5-1; clone_size: few; cdr3_length: 17; d_call: .; j_call: TRBJ1-2
cdr3_nt: TGTGCCAGCAGCCAAGTTGGCAGAAACACCGGGGAGCTGTTTTTT; cdr3_aa: CASSQVGRNTGELFF; v_call: TRBV4-2; clone_size: few; cdr3_length: 15; d_call: .; j_call: TRBJ2-2
cdr3_nt: TGTGCCAGCACTGGGGGGGGAGGATTCACAGATACGCAGTATTTT; cdr3_aa: CASTGGGGFTDTQYF; v_call: TRBV27; clone_size: once; cdr3_length: 15; d_call: TRBD2; j_call: TRBJ2-3
cdr3_nt: TGTGCCAGCAGTTTATGGGCATTCGGGTCTAGTGAAGCTTTCTTT; cdr3_aa: CASSLWAFGSSEAFF; v_call: TRBV27; clone_size: .; cdr3_length: 15; d_call: .; j_call: TRBJ1-1
cdr3_nt: TGCGCCAGCAGCCAAGCCGCGGTGTCAACTAATGAAAAACTGTTTTTT; cdr3_aa: CASSQAAVSTNEKLFF; v_call: TRBV4-1; clone_size: few; cdr3_length: 16; d_call: .; j_call: TRBJ1-4
cdr3_nt: TGTGCCAGCAGTCGAACTACGGTCCCAGGGAAAGAGACCCAGTACTTC; cdr3_aa: CASSRTTVPGKETQYF; v_call: TRBV6-2/TRBV6-3; clone_size: .; cdr3_length: 16; d_call: .; j_call: TRBJ2-5
cdr3_nt: TGTGCCAGCAGCACAGGGGGCCGTATGAATGAGCAGTTCTTC; cdr3_aa: CASSTGGRMNEQFF; v_call: TRBV12-3/TRBV12-4; clone_size: .; cdr3_length: 14; d_call: TRBD1; j_call: TRBJ2-1
cdr3_nt: TGTGCCAGCAGTTCAGGCCAGGGTCCTAGCAATCAGCCCCAGCATTTT; cdr3_aa: CASSSGQGPSNQPQHF; v_call: TRBV28; clone_size: few; cdr3_length: 16; d_call: .; j_call: TRBJ1-5
cdr3_nt: TGTGCCAGCAGCGTAGAATGGGATAACTATGGCTACACCTTC; cdr3_aa: CASSVEWDNYGYTF; v_call: TRBV9; clone_size: .; cdr3_length: 14; d_call: .; j_call: TRBJ1-2
cdr3_nt: TGTGCCAGCGGGCTCGTGACAAAAAACATTCAGTACTTC; cdr3_aa: CASGLVTKNIQYF; v_call: TRBV7-9; clone_size: .; cdr3_length: 13; d_call: .; j_call: TRBJ2-4